The 9 T cell receptor beta chains presented below share a single source sample, sequenced in a study of blood T cell repertoires in COVID-19. Libraries were prepared by immunoSEQ multiplex PCR; TCRdb keeps only in-frame clonotypes and omits some of them. This repertoire shows approximately 200,000 clones, 87% found once; its top ten account for about 6%. The sequencing sample was made of peripheral blood. The receptor source for this set is a man in his sixties who had recovered from COVID-19.

V is TRBV5-4 and J is TRBJ2-1, with D possibly matching TRBD1 (5 bases). The CDR3 sequence is 17 residues long. The V gene lost 4 bases and the J gene lost 0 bases, with 17 bases spanning the gap. Germline V lookup: CDR1 SGHNT, CDR2 YYREEE (reference sequence). The CDR3 nucleotides read TGTGCCAGCAGCCCGAGTATAACAGGACCCTCCTACAATGAGCAGTTCTTC. Protein sequence: CASSPSITGPSYNEQFF.

J is TRBJ2-6 and V is TRBV25-1; no clear D gene. CDR1 and CDR2 (germline): MGHDK, SYGVNS. This CDR3 has 16 residues. Trimming took 10 bases from V and 4 from J, leaving 20 bases between them. The CDR3 sequence is CATSPLNNLGANVLTF. The CDR3 DNA follows: TGTGCCACCTCCCCATTAAACAATTTGGGGGCCAACGTCCTGACTTTC.

V is TRBV15 and J is TRBJ2-7; TRBD2 aligns across 8 bases. Unmatched junction bases numbered 10, after V lost 0 bases and J lost 3 bases. This CDR3 spans 17 amino acids. From germline, CDR1 is LNHNV and CDR2 YYDKDF (reference sequence). CDR3 nucleotides: TGTGCCACCAGCAGAGATGGAAGCGGCGGGAGGAACTACGAGCAGTACTTC. Residues: CATSRDGSGGRNYEQYF.

The rearrangement joins TRBV2 to TRBJ1-2, with a weak D call TRBD1 (5 bases). This CDR3 has 15 residues. The germline V and J ends were trimmed by 5 bases and 2 bases, with 15 bases remaining between them. Germline CDR1 reads SNHLY; CDR2 reads FYNNEI. The DNA for the CDR3 is TGTGCCAGCAGTACCTACCGACAGACAAACTATGGCTACACCTTC. Amino acid sequence: CASSTYRQTNYGYTF.

The genes are TRBV24-1 and TRBJ2-1; 8 bases map to TRBD1. CDR3 length equals 15 residues. Trimming at V came to 2 bases and at J to 6 bases, leaving 5 bases not matched to a gene. The germline V gene has CDR1 KGHDR and CDR2 SFDVKD. CDR3 bases: TGTGCCACCAGTGATTACGGACAGGGTACCAATGAGCAGTTCTTC. It encodes CATSDYGQGTNEQFF.

The V and J genes are TRBV18 and TRBJ2-1; 10 bases match TRBD1. V shed 4 bases, J shed 5 bases, and the junction held 8 bases outside the gene matches. CDR1 and CDR2 from the germline V gene are KGHSH and LQKENI. The CDR3 runs to 16 residues. CDR3 DNA sequence: TGTGCCAGCTCACTGGGACAGGGGATGAGGGACAATGAGCAGTTCTTC. Its protein is CASSLGQGMRDNEQFF.

The J gene is TRBJ2-3, the V gene TRBV5-4; a possible D gene is TRBD1 (7 bases). CDR1 is SGHNT and CDR2 is YYREEE in the germline V gene (reference sequence). The CDR3 is made up of 15 amino acids. V was cut by 3 bases and J by 6 bases, with 17 bases left in between. CDR3 nucleotide sequence: TGTGCCAGCAGCTACCCCAGGGGGGCCACGGATACGCAGTATTTT. Encoded protein: CASSYPRGATDTQYF.

The CDR3 DNA is TGCGCCAGCAGCCTAACCGGGACTAGTGGGGAGACCCAGTACTTC. As protein: CASSLTGTSGETQYF. The chain uses TRBV5-1 and TRBJ2-5, with TRBD2 matching 8 bases. The CDR3 contains 15 residues. Germline loops: CDR1 SGHRS, CDR2 YFSETQ. V lost 4 bases and J lost 5; bases outside the gene matches: 10.

The rearrangement joins TRBV19 to TRBJ1-5; D is uncertain. V lost 6 bases and J lost 13, with 19 bases in between. Germline V lookup: CDR1 LNHDA, CDR2 SQIVND (reference sequence). This CDR3 is 13 amino acids long. The CDR3 DNA sequence: TGTGCCAGTAGCACCATTTCGAGGATGGAACAGCATTTT. Protein sequence: CASSTISRMEQHF.